This TCR beta chain was observed in a study of T-cell reconstitution after alpha-beta-depleted transplantation in children. Study results and caveats: Surviving recipient T cells and thymic progenitors produced the high day-60 TCRbeta diversity seen in some patients. At the one-year point after transplant, T-cell counts and TCRbeta diversity were found to come mostly from T cells that had been newly produced. The origin of alpha-beta T cells about two months after transplant was reportedly several hundred expanded graft clones.

In germline, CDR1 is DFQATT, CDR2 SNEGSKA (reference sequence). Trimming removed 3 bases from V and 5 bases from J, with 8 bases in between. This CDR3 region has 12 residues. The TCRbeta library incorporated unique molecular identifiers. TCRdb reprocessed the PCR reads via MiXCR and lists one record per CDR3 protein. In the table there are 250,000 to 300,000 distinct CDR3 sequences, roughly 7.8% of which are singletons. This clonotype appeared many times. Its specificity is not known. This sequence joins TRBV20-1 and TRBJ1-5; D remains ambiguous. Source: peripheral blood, taken 360 days after TCRalphabeta/CD19-depleted stem cell transplant. The sequence was collected from a female patient aged 2 to 10 who had a stem cell transplant for Fanconi anemia, so the T cells may come from the graft donor. The CDR3 here is CSARPGDQPQHF. In DNA form, the CDR3 reads TGCAGTGCTAGGCCCGGGGATCAGCCCCAGCATTTT.